Sequencing of this T cell receptor beta chain was carried out in a study of CD8 T cells in ankylosing spondylitis. Study-wide results and caveats: Earlier authors reported some of these motif variants in reactive arthritis synovial fluid and blood. Made up of eight or nine highly homologous variants, a TCR beta motif appeared characteristic of ankylosing spondylitis blood.

From germline, CDR1 is LNHDA and CDR2 SQIVND (reference sequence). The V end lost 5 bases, the J end lost 1 base, and 12 bases lay between the germline ends. This CDR3 is built from 15 residues. On this clonotype: The antigen remains unidentified.

TCRdb ran MiXCR on the 5' RACE reads and lists one entry per CDR3 protein. This repertoire shows hundreds of thousands of distinct CDR3 sequences, over 15% found once; its top ten account for approximately 0.93%. This clonotype was obtained from a male donor with ankylosing spondylitis. Sequenced sample: blood, either unsorted or a sorted T cell fraction (not recorded which). The chain employs TRBV19 and TRBJ1-5; D may be TRBD1 (6 bases). The CDR3 sequence is CASSQGGSSNQPQHF. The CDR3 nucleotides read TGTGCCAGTAGTCAAGGGGGATCGAGCAATCAGCCCCAGCATTTT.